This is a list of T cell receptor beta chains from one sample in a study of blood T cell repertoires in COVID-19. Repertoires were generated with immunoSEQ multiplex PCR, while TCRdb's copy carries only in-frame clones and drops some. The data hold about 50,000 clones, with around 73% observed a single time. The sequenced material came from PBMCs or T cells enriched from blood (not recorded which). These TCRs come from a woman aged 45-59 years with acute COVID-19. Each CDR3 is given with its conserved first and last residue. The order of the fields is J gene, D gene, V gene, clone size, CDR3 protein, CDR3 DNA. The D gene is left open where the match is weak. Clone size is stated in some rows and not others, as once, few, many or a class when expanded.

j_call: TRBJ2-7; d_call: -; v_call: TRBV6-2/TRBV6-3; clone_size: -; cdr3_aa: CASSLGTYYEQYF; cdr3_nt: TGTGCCAGCAGTCTCGGGACTTACTACGAGCAGTACTTC
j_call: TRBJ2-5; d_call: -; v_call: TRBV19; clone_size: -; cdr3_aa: CASRPSVSQETQYF; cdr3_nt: TGTGCCAGTAGGCCATCGGTATCCCAAGAGACCCAGTACTTC
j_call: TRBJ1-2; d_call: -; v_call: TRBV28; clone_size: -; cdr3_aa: CASSWGVIYGYTF; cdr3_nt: TGTGCCAGCAGTTGGGGGGTCATTTATGGCTACACCTTC
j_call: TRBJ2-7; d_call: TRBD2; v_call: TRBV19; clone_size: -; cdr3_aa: CASSPWTSDHEQYF; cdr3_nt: TGTGCCAGTAGTCCGTGGACTAGCGACCACGAGCAGTACTTC
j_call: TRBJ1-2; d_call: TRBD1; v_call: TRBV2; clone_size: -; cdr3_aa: CASGRGQEGYTF; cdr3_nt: TGTGCCAGCGGCAGGGGGCAGGAAGGCTACACCTTC
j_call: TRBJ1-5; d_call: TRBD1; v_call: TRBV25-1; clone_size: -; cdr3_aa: CASSDRGYNQPQHF; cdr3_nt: TGTGCCAGCAGTGACAGGGGGTACAATCAGCCCCAGCATTTT
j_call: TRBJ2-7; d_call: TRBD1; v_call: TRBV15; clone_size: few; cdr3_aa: CATSARTGDSYEQYF; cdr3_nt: TGTGCCACCAGCGCTCGGACAGGAGATTCCTACGAGCAGTACTTC
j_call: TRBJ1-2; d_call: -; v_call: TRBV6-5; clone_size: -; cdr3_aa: CASLLGAGYGYTF; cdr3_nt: TGTGCCAGTCTCCTGGGGGCCGGCTATGGCTACACCTTC
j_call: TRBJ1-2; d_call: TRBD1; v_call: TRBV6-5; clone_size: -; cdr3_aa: CASRWEGTGDYGYTF; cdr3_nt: TGTGCCAGCAGATGGGAGGGGACAGGAGATTATGGCTACACCTTC
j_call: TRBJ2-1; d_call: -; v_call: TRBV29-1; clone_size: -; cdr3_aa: CSVAREIPYNEQFF; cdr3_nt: TGCAGCGTTGCGAGGGAGATACCCTACAATGAGCAGTTCTTC
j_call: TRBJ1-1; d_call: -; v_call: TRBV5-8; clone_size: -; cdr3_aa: CASSLDRIYGEAFF; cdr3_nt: TGTGCCAGCAGCTTGGATCGTATCTACGGTGAAGCTTTCTTT
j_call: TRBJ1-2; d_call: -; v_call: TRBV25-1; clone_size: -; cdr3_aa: CASSEPGQRYTF; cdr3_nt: TGTGCCAGCAGTGAGCCCGGACAGCGCTACACCTTC
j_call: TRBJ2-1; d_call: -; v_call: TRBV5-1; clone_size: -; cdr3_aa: CASSLAAGVSYNEQFF; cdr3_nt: TGCGCCAGCAGCTTGGCGGCCGGGGTCTCCTACAATGAGCAGTTCTTC
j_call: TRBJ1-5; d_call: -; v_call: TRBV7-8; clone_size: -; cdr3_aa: CASVPGLDSNQPQHF; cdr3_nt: TGTGCCAGTGTTCCAGGGCTAGATAGCAATCAGCCCCAGCATTTT
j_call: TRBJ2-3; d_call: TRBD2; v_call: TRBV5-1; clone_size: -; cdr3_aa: CASSYGTLAGETDTQYF; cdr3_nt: TGCGCCAGCAGCTACGGAACACTAGCGGGGGAGACAGATACGCAGTATTTT
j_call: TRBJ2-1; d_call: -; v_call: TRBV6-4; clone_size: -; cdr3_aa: CASSAPPSSYNEQFF; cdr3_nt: TGTGCCAGCAGCGCCCCACCTAGCTCCTACAATGAGCAGTTCTTC
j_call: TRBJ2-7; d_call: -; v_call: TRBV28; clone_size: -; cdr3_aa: CASSRRQGLSYEQYF; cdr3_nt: TGTGCCAGCAGCCGCCGACAGGGACTCTCCTACGAGCAGTACTTC
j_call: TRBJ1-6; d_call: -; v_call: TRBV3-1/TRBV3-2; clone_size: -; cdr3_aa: CASSQGPNSPLHF; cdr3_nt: TGTGCCAGCAGCCAAGGGCCGAATTCACCCCTCCACTTT
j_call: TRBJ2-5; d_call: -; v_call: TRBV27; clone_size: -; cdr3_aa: CASSFGQQETQYF; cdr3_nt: TGTGCCAGCAGTTTTGGACAGCAAGAGACCCAGTACTTC
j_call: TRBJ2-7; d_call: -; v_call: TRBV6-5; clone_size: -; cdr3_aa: CASSYSAGLSEQYF; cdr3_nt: TGTGCCAGCAGTTACTCGGCAGGGTTGAGCGAGCAGTACTTC
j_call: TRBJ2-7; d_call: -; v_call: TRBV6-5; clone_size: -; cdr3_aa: CASSYSHGGPSYEQYF; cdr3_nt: TGTGCCAGCAGTTACTCGCACGGAGGACCATCCTACGAGCAGTACTTC
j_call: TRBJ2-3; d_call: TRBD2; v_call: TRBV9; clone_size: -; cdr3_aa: CASSVGSSGETDTQYF; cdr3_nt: TGTGCCAGCAGCGTAGGGTCTAGCGGGGAAACAGATACGCAGTATTTT
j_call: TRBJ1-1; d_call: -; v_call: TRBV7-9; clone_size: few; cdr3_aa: CASSLDWGQAFF; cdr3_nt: TGTGCCAGCAGCTTAGACTGGGGGCAAGCTTTCTTT
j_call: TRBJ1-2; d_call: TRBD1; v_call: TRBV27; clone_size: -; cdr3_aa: CASSLSGGGSYTF; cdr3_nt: TGTGCCAGCAGTTTATCAGGGGGCGGAAGCTACACCTTC
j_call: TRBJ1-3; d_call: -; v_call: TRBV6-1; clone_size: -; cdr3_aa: CASSEYRQVSGNTIYF; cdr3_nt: TGTGCCAGCAGTGAATACCGTCAGGTCTCTGGAAACACCATATATTTT
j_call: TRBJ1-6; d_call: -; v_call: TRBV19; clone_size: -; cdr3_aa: CASSPGQSALYNSPLHF; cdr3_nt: TGTGCCAGTAGTCCCGGACAGTCCGCCTTATATAATTCACCCCTCCACTTT
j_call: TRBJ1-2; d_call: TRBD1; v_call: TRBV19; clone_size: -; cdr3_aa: CASSMISTGGVYGYTF; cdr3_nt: TGTGCCAGTAGTATGATCTCGACAGGGGGCGTCTATGGCTACACCTTC
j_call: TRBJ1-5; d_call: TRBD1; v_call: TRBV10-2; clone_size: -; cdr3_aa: CASSESTGAAIWPQHF; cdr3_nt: TGCGCCAGCAGTGAGTCTACAGGGGCGGCTATTTGGCCCCAGCATTTT
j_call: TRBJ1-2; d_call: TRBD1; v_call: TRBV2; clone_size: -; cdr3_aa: CASTGGSGYTF; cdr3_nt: TGTGCCAGTACAGGGGGCAGTGGCTACACCTTC
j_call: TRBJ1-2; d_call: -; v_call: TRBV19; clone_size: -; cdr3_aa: CASTSDSNYGYTF; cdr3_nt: TGTGCCAGTACATCGGACAGCAACTATGGCTACACCTTC
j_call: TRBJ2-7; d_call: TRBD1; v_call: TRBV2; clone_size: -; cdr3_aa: CASSGDSYEQYF; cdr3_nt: TGTGCCAGCAGTGGGGACAGCTACGAGCAGTACTTC
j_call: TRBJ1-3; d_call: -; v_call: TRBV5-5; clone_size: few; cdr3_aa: CASSLQGPGNTIYF; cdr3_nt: TGTGCCAGCAGCCTGCAGGGCCCTGGAAACACCATATATTTT
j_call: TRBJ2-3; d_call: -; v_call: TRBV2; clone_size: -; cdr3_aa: CASSENLPRTDTQYF; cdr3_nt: TGTGCCAGCAGTGAAAATCTCCCCCGCACAGATACGCAGTATTTT
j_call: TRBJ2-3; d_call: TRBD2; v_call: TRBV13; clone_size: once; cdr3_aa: CASSPRGGTDTQYF; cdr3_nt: TGTGCCAGCAGCCCCCGGGGGGGCACAGATACGCAGTATTTT
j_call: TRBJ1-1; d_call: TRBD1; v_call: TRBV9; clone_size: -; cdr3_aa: CASSAGTGLRNTEAFF; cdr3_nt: TGTGCCAGCAGCGCCGGGACAGGGCTCCGGAACACTGAAGCTTTCTTT
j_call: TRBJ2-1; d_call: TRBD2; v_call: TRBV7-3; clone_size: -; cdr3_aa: CASSSLPGSGGNYNEQFF; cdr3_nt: TGTGCCAGCAGCTCACTCCCTGGTAGCGGGGGGAATTACAATGAGCAGTTCTTC
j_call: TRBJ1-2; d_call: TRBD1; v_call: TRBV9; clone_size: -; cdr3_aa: CASSSGQGADYGYTF; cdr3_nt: TGTGCCAGCAGCTCAGGACAGGGGGCAGACTATGGCTACACCTTC
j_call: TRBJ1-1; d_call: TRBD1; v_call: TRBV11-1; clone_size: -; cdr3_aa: CASSFDRGGVNTEAFF; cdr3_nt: TGTGCCAGCAGCTTCGACAGGGGTGGAGTGAACACTGAAGCTTTCTTT
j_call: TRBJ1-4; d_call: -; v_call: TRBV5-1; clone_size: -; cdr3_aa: CASSPTGLGTNEKLFF; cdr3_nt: TGCGCCAGCAGCCCGACAGGCTTGGGAACTAATGAAAAACTGTTTTTT
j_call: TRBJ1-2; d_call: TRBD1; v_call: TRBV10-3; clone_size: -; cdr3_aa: CAILQGAGYGYTF; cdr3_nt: TGTGCCATCCTACAGGGGGCTGGCTATGGCTACACCTTC
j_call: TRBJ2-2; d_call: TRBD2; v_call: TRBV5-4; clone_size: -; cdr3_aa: CASSLDGGANSGELFF; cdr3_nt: TGTGCCAGCAGCTTGGACGGGGGGGCGAATTCCGGGGAGCTGTTTTTT
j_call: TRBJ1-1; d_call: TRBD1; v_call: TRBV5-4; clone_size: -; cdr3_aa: CASSFGQGSRMNTEAFF; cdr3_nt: TGTGCCAGCAGCTTTGGACAGGGGTCTCGGATGAACACTGAAGCTTTCTTT
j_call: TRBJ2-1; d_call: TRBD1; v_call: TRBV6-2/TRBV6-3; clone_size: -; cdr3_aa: CASSYRGRGLSGYNEQFF; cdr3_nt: TGTGCCAGCAGTTACAGGGGCAGGGGGCTATCGGGCTACAATGAGCAGTTCTTC
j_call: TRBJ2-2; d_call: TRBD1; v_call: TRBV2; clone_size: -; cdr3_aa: CASSAGDRGIIGELFF; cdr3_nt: TGTGCCAGCAGTGCCGGAGACAGGGGGATTATCGGGGAGCTGTTTTTT
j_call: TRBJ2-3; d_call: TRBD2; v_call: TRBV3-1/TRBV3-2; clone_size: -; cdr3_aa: CASSQLKIGLAGVTTDTQYF; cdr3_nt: TGTGCCAGCAGCCAACTAAAAATAGGACTAGCGGGGGTCACCACAGATACGCAGTATTTT